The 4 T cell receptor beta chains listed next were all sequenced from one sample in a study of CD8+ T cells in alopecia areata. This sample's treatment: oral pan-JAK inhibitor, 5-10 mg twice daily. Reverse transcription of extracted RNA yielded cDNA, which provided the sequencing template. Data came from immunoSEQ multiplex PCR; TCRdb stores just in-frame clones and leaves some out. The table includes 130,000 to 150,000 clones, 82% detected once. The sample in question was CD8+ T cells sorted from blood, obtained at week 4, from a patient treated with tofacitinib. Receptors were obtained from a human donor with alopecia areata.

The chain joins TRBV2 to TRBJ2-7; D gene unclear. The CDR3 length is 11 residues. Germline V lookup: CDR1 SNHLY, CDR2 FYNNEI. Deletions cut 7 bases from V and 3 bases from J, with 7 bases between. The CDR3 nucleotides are TGTGCCAGCAATCAAGGCTACGAGCAGTACTTC. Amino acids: CASNQGYEQYF.

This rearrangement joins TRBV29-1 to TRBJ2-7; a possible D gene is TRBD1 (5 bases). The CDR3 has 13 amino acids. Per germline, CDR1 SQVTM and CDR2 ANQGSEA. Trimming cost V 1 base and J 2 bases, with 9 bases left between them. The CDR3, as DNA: TGCAGCGTTGAAGGTGGACACCCCTACGAGCAGTACTTC. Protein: CSVEGGHPYEQYF.

Here the CDR3 DNA reads TGCGCCAGCAGCCAAGGGACAGGCCCCTACGAGCAGTACTTC. It is translated as CASSQGTGPYEQYF. V is TRBV4-1 and J is TRBJ2-7; 7 nucleotides line up with TRBD1. With 1 base clipped from V and 2 bases from J, the junction kept 2 bases outside the gene matches. The germline V gene has CDR1 MGHRA and CDR2 YSYEKL. CDR3 length: 14 amino acids.

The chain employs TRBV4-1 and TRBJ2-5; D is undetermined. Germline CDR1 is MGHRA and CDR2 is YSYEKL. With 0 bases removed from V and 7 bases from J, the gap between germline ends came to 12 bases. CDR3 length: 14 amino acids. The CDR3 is CASSQESAYRTQYF. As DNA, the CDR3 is TGCGCCAGCAGCCAAGAGTCAGCCTACAGGACCCAGTACTTC.